This paragraph covers one T cell receptor beta chain sequence. The data were obtained in a study of cytomegalovirus exposure and HLA in healthy donors. Donors were ostensibly healthy at sampling, although undocumented immune exposures were probable. The CDR3 runs 13 residues. Per germline, CDR1 LNHDA and CDR2 SQIVND (reference sequence). Trimming at V came to 3 bases and at J to 3 bases, leaving 2 bases not matched to a gene. The primer mix had 60 Vbeta and 13 Jbeta primers. Only in-frame clones appear in the TCRdb table, and some are missing; sequencing was by immunoSEQ multiplex PCR. The sample records just under 95,000 clones, almost 85% being singletons.

The receptor comes from a woman aged 18-29 years in good health and CMV-seropositive. The sample taken for sequencing was PBMCs. The V and J genes are TRBV19 and TRBJ2-7; TRBD2 agrees at 7 bases. Here the CDR3 reads CASSIGGDYEQYF. Written as DNA, the CDR3 is TGTGCCAGTAGTATTGGGGGGGACTACGAGCAGTACTTC.